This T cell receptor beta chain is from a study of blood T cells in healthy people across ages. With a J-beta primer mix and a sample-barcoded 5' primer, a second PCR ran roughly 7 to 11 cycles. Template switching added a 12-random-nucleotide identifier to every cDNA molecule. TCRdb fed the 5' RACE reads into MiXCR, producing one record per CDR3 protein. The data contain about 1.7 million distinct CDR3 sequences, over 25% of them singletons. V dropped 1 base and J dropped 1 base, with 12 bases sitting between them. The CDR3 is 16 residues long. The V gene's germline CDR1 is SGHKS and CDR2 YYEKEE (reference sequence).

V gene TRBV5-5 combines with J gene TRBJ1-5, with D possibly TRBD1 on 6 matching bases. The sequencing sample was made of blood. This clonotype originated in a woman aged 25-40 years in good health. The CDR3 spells CASSLRTDRSNQPQHF. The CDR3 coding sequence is TGTGCCAGCAGCTTGAGGACAGATCGGAGCAATCAGCCCCAGCATTTT.